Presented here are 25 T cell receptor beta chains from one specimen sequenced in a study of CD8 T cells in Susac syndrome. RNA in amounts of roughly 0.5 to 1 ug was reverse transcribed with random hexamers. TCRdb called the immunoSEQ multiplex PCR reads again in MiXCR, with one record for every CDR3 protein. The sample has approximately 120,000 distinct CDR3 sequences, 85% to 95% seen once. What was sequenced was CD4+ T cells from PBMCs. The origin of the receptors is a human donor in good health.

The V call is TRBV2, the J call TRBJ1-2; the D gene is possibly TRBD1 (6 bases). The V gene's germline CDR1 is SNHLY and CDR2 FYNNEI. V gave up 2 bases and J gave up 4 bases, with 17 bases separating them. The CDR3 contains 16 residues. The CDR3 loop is CASSERRTERAYGYTF. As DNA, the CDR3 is TGTGCCAGCAGTGAAAGGAGGACAGAACGGGCCTATGGCTACACCTTC. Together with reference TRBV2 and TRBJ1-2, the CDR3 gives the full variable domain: EPEVTQTPSHQVTQMGQEVILRCVPISNHLYFYWYRQILGQKVEFLVSFYNNEISEKSEIFDDQFSVERPDGSNFTLKIRSTKLEDSAMYFCASSERRTERAYGYTFGSGTRLTVV.

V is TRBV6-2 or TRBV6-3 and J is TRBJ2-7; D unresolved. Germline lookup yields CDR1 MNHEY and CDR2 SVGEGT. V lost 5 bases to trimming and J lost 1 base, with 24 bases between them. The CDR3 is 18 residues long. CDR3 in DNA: TGTGCCAGCAGTCAGCGTCCGGCGGCCGCTCCCATTTCCTACGAGCAGTACTTC. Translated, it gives CASSQRPAAAPISYEQYF.

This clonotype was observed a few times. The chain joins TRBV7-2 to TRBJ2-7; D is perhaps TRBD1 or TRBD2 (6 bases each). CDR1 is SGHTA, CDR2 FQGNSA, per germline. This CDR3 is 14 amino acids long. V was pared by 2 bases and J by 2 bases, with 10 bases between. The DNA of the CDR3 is TGTGCCAGCAGCTTAAACGGGGGCACCTACGAGCAGTACTTC. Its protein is CASSLNGGTYEQYF.

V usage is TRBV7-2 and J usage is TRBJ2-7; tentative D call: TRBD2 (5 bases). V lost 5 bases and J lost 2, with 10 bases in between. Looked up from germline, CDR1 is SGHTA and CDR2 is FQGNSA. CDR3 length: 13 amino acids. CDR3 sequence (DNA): TGTGCCAGCAGCCCCCGGACTCCCTACGAGCAGTACTTC. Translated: CASSPRTPYEQYF.

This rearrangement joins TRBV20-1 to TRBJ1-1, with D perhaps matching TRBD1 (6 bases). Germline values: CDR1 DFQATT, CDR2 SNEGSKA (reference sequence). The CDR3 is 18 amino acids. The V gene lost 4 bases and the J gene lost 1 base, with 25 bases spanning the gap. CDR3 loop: CSATGGGRIGGENTEAFF. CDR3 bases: TGCAGTGCTACCGGGGGAGGTCGAATAGGGGGAGAGAACACTGAAGCTTTCTTT.

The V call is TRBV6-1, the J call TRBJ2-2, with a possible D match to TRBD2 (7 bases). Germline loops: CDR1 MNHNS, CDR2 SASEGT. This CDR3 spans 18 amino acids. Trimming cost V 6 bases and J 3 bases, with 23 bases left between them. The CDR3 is CASSPGGKGGPHTGELFF. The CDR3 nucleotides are TGTGCCAGCAGCCCCGGGGGGAAGGGGGGGCCTCACACCGGGGAGCTGTTTTTT.

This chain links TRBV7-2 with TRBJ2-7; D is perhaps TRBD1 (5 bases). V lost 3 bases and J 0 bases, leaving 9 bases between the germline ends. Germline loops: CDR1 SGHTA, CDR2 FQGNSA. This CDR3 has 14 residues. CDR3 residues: CASSLGRNSYEQYF. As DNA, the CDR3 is TGTGCCAGCAGCTTGGGGCGGAACTCCTACGAGCAGTACTTC. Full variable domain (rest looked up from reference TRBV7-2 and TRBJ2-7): GAGVSQSPSNKVTEKGKDVELRCDPISGHTALYWYRQSLGQGLEFLIYFQGNSAPDKSGLPSDRFSAERTGGSVSTLTIQRTQQEDSAVYLCASSLGRNSYEQYFGPGTRLTVT.

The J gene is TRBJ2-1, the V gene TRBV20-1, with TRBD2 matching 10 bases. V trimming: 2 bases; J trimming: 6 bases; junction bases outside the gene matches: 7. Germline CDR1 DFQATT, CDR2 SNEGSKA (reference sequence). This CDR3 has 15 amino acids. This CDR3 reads CSARTLAGVGNEQFF. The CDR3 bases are TGCAGTGCTAGAACGCTAGCGGGAGTCGGCAATGAGCAGTTCTTC.

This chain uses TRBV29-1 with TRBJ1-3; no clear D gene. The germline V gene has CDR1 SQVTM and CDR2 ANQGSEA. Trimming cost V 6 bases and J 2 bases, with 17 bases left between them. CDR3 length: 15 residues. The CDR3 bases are TGCAGCGTACCCCTGGGGTCAGGCCCTGGAAACACCATATATTTT. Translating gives CSVPLGSGPGNTIYF.

The DNA of the CDR3 is TGTGCCACCAGCAGAGAGGGGTCAGGAAACACTGAAGCTTTCTTT. Residues: CATSREGSGNTEAFF. The rearrangement joins TRBV15 to TRBJ1-1, with D uncertain. Trimming removed 0 bases at V and 2 bases at J, with 10 bases between. The CDR3 runs 15 residues. Germline V gives CDR1 LNHNV, CDR2 YYDKDF (reference sequence).

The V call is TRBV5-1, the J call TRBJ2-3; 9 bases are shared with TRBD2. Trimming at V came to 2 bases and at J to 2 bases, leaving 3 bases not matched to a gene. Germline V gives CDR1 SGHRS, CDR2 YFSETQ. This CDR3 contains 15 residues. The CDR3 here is CASSFAGGPTDTQYF. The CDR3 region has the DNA TGCGCCAGCAGCTTCGCGGGGGGGCCCACAGATACGCAGTATTTT.

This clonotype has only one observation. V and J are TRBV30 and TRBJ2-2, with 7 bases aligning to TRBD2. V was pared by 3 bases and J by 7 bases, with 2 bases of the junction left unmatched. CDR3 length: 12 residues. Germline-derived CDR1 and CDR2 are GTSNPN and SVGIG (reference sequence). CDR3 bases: TGTGCCTGGAGCGCGGGGGTCGGGGAGCTGTTTTTT. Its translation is CAWSAGVGELFF. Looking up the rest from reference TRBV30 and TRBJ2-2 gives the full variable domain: SQTIHQWPATLVQPVGSPLSLECTVEGTSNPNLYWYRQAAGRGLQLLFYSVGIGQISSEVPQNLSASRPQDRQFILSSKKLLLSDSGFYLCAWSAGVGELFFGEGSRLTVL.

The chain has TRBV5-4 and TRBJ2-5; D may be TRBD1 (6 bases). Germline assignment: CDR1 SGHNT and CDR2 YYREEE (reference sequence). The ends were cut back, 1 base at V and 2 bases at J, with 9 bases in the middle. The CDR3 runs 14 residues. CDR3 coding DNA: TGTGCCAGCAGCTTGCGTCAGGGGCAAGAGACCCAGTACTTC. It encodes CASSLRQGQETQYF.

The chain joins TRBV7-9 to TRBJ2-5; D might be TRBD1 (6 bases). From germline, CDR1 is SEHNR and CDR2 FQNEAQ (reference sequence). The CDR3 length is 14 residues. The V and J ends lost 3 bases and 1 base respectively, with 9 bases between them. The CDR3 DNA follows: TGTGCCAGCAGCTTCCTGGACAGCCAAGAGACCCAGTACTTC. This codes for CASSFLDSQETQYF.

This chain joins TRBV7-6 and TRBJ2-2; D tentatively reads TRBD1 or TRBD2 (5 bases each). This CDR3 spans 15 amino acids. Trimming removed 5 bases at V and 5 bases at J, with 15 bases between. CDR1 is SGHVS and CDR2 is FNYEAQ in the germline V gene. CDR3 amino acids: CASSPGTPGTGELFF. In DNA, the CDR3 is TGTGCCAGCAGCCCCGGGACCCCAGGAACCGGGGAGCTGTTTTTT. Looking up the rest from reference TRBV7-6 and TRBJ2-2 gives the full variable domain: GAGVSQSPRYKVTKRGQDVALRCDPISGHVSLYWYRQALGQGPEFLTYFNYEAQQDKSGLPNDRFSAERPEGSISTLTIQRTEQRDSAMYRCASSPGTPGTGELFFGEGSRLTVL.

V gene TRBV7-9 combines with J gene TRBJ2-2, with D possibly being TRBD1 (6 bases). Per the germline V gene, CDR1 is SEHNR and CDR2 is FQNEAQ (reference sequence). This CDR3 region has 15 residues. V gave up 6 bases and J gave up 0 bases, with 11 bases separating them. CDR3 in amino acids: CASRSQGTNTGELFF. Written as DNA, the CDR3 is TGTGCCAGCAGATCACAGGGAACGAACACCGGGGAGCTGTTTTTT.

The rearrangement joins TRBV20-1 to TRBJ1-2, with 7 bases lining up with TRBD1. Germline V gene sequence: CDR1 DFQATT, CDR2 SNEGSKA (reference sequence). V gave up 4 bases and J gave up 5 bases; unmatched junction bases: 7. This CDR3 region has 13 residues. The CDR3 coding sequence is TGCAGTGCTAAGAGGGGACAGTTTTATGGCTACACCTTC. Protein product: CSAKRGQFYGYTF.

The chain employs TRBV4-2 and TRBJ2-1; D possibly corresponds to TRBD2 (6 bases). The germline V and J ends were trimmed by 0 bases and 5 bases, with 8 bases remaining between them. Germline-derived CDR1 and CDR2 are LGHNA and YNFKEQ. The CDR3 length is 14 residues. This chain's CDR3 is CASSQDPGDNEQFF. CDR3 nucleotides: TGTGCCAGCAGCCAAGATCCGGGGGACAATGAGCAGTTCTTC.

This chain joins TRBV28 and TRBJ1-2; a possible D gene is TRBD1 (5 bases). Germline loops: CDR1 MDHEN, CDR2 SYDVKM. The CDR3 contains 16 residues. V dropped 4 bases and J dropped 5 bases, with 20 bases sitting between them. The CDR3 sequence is CASSSTALLQGYGYTF. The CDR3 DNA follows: TGTGCCAGCAGTTCGACAGCACTCCTCCAGGGATATGGCTACACCTTC.

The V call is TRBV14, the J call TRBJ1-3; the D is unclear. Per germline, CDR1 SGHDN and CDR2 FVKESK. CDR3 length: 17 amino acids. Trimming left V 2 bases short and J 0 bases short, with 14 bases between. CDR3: CASSQTFGRSSGNTIYF. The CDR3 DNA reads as TGTGCCAGCAGCCAAACTTTTGGCAGGAGCTCTGGAAACACCATATATTTT.

CDR3 in amino acids: CASSGRGLNEQFF. The CDR3 DNA reads TGTGCCAGCAGTGGGAGGGGGCTTAATGAGCAGTTCTTC. The chain links TRBV2 to TRBJ2-1; a weak D match, TRBD1 (7 bases). V shed 4 bases and J shed 7 bases, with 11 bases lying between them. Germline assignment: CDR1 SNHLY and CDR2 FYNNEI. There are 13 residues in the CDR3.

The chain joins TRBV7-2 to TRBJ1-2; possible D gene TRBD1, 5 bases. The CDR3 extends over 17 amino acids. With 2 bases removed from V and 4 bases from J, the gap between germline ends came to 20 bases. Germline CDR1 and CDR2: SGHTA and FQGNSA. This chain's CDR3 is CASSLSGTPREAYGYTF. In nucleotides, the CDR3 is TGTGCCAGCAGCTTATCCGGGACTCCACGCGAGGCCTATGGCTACACCTTC.

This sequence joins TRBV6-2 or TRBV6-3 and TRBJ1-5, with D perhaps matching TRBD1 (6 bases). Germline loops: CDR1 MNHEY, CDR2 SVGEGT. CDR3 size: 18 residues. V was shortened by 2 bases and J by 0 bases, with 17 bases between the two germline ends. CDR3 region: CASSYEWGRRTSNQPQHF. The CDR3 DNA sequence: TGTGCCAGCAGTTACGAATGGGGGCGAAGGACTAGCAATCAGCCCCAGCATTTT.

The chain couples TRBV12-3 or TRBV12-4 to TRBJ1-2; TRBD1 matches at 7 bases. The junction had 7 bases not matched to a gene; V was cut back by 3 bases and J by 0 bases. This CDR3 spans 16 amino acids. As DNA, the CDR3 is TGTGCCAGCAGTTTCCGGGACAGTCAAACTAACTATGGCTACACCTTC. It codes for CASSFRDSQTNYGYTF.

CDR3 loop: CASSQGTSRPSYEQYF. The CDR3 region has the DNA TGTGCCAGCAGCCAAGGGACTAGCAGGCCTTCCTACGAGCAGTACTTC. V and J are TRBV14 and TRBJ2-7; 8 bases fit TRBD2. CDR3 length: 16 amino acids. V trimming: 1 base; J trimming: 1 base; junction bases outside the gene matches: 6. Germline values: CDR1 SGHDN, CDR2 FVKESK.